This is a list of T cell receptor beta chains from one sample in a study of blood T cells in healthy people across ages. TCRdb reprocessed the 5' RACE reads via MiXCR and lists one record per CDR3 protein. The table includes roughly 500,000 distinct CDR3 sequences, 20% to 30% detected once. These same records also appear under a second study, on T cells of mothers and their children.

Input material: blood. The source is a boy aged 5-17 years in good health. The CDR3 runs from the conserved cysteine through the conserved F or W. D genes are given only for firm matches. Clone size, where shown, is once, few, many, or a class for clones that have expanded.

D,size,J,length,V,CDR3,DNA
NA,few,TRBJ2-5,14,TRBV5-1,CASSFTADQETQYF,TGCGCCAGCAGCTTCACAGCCGACCAAGAGACCCAGTACTTC
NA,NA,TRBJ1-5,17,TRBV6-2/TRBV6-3,CASSFGGTPLWNQPQHF,TGTGCCAGCAGTTTCGGCGGGACACCCCTGTGGAATCAGCCCCAGCATTTT
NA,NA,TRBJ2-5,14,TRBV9,CASSVDTSQETQYF,TGTGCCAGCAGCGTAGACACATCCCAAGAGACCCAGTACTTC
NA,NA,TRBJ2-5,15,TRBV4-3,CASSQDFRESETQYF,TGCGCCAGCAGCCAAGATTTCCGGGAGTCAGAGACCCAGTACTTC
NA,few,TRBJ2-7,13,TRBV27,CASRRDLFYEQYF,TGTGCCAGCAGGCGAGACTTGTTTTACGAGCAGTACTTC
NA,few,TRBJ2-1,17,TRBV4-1,CASSLRSGGNSYNEQFF,TGCGCCAGCAGCCTGCGCTCGGGCGGGAATTCCTACAATGAGCAGTTCTTC
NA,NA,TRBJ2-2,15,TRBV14,CASSQDMLNNGELFF,TGTGCCAGCAGCCAAGATATGCTGAATAACGGGGAGCTGTTTTTT
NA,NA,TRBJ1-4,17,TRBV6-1,CASSRVFEAPTNEKLFF,TGTGCCAGCAGTCGGGTCTTTGAAGCCCCAACTAATGAAAAACTGTTTTTT
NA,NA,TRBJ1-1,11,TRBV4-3,CASSRGPEAFF,TGCGCCAGCAGCCGAGGTCCTGAAGCTTTCTTT
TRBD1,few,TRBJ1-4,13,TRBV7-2,CASSTWTGEKLFF,TGTGCCAGCAGCACCTGGACAGGTGAAAAACTGTTTTTT
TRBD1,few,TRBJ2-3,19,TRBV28,CASSGRNLTGYFSPDTQYF,TGTGCCAGCAGTGGTAGAAACTTGACAGGGTACTTTTCCCCGGATACGCAGTATTTT
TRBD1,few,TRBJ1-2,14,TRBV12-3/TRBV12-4,CASSQRQGKRGYTF,TGTGCCAGCAGTCAACGACAGGGAAAGAGGGGCTACACCTTC
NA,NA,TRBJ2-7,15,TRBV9,CASSPWFFGGHEQYF,TGTGCCAGCAGCCCGTGGTTCTTTGGGGGCCACGAGCAGTACTTC
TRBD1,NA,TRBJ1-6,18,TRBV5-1,CASSYRTGGDSYNSPLHF,TGCGCCAGCAGCTACCGGACAGGGGGTGACTCCTATAATTCACCCCTCCACTTT
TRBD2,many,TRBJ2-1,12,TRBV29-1,CSTGEGRNEQFF,TGCAGCACGGGGGAGGGCCGGAATGAGCAGTTCTTC
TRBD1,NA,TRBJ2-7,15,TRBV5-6,CASSSRDRGFYEQYF,TGTGCCAGCAGCTCCCGGGACAGGGGCTTCTACGAGCAGTACTTC
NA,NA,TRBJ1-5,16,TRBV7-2,CASSPTGGYSNQPQHF,TGTGCCAGCAGCCCCACTGGGGGTTATAGCAATCAGCCCCAGCATTTT
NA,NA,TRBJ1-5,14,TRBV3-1,CASSQAGTNQPQHF,TGTGCCAGCAGCCAAGCAGGGACCAATCAGCCCCAGCATTTT
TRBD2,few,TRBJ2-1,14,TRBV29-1,CSVCSGRPWPEQFF,TGCAGCGTTTGTAGCGGGAGGCCCTGGCCTGAGCAGTTCTTC
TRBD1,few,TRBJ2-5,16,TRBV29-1,CSVVPALQGTQETQYF,TGCAGCGTTGTTCCCGCTCTACAGGGGACCCAAGAGACCCAGTACTTC
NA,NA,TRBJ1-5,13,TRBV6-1,CANSVAFNQPQHF,TGTGCCAATTCCGTGGCGTTTAATCAGCCCCAGCATTTT
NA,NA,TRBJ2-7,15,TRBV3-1,CASSQDPATPYEQYF,TGTGCCAGCAGCCAAGATCCGGCTACTCCCTACGAGCAGTACTTC